The 3 T cell receptor beta chains reported below all come from one sample, sequenced in a study of CD8 T cells in ankylosing spondylitis listed by TCRdb under 2017. The library was produced with 5' RACE. For sequencing, an Illumina HiSeq 2500 was employed. Using fastp trimming at Q25 and MiXCR clonotype assembly, TCRdb reanalyzed the public sequencing data and kept in-frame beta chains. Every entry covers one CDR3 protein and lists the most common genes and DNA from its rows. Counted in this sample were 150,000 to 200,000 distinct CDR3 sequences; over 10% of them appeared once. The ten largest clones take up 8% to 13% of the sample. Source material: blood, either unsorted or a sorted T cell fraction (not recorded which). The receptors come from a female donor with ankylosing spondylitis or in good health (not recorded which).

There are many counts of this clonotype. The gene calls are TRBV20-1 and TRBJ1-1, with D perhaps TRBD1 (6 bases). Trimming stripped 5 bases from V and 4 bases from J, with 17 bases between. The CDR3 totals 14 residues. Germline V lookup: CDR1 DFQATT, CDR2 SNEGSKA (reference sequence). CDR3 region: CSAPRGGLGTEAFF. The CDR3 coding sequence is TGCAGTGCTCCTAGAGGGGGGCTGGGCACTGAAGCTTTCTTT.

This clonotype was picked up many times. The V gene is TRBV12-3 or TRBV12-4, the J gene TRBJ1-1; 12 positions match TRBD1. The CDR3 totals 16 residues. J lost 0 bases, V lost 5 bases, and 4 bases had no gene match. This chain's CDR3 is CASSGGQGAMNTEAFF. The CDR3 nucleotides read TGTGCCAGCAGTGGGGGACAGGGGGCAATGAACACTGAAGCTTTCTTT.

The J gene is TRBJ2-7, the V gene TRBV19; TRBD2 might be the D (6 bases). The CDR3 runs to 14 residues. V lost 2 bases, J lost 3 bases, and 11 bases lay in between. Germline CDR1 LNHDA, CDR2 SQIVND (reference sequence). The DNA of the CDR3 is TGTGCCAGTAGTATAACGGAGGGCCGCTACGAGCAGTACTTC. Protein product: CASSITEGRYEQYF.